These 14 T cell receptor beta chains were all obtained from the same sample, sequenced in a study of radiation and T cells in renal cell carcinoma (dated by TCRdb to 2018 to 2021). This specimen's time point label, interpreted: baseline pretreatment blood. The sample's treatment or condition label, decoded: 15 Gy SBRT to primary tumor, nephrectomy 4 weeks later. Libraries were constructed by the immunoSEQ multiplex PCR assay. What TCRdb holds here is the immuneACCESS table cut down to in-frame rearrangements. Part of the clones is not present; checked against another copy, under half of the missing clones reflect an unresolved V gene, and the others are unexplained. Counted in this sample were about 140,000 clones; roughly 80% of them appeared once. The ten largest clones add up to around 21% of the sample. Sequencing used blood, obtained from a patient whose treatment included radiotherapy and nephrectomy. The receptors were gathered from a woman aged 50 to 60 with renal cell carcinoma.

DNA for the CDR3: TGTGCCAGCAGCTCCGGTTGGGGAGGAAACTATGGCTACACCTTC. This codes for CASSSGWGGNYGYTF. The chain carries TRBV7-2 and TRBJ1-2; D not certain. Germline V CDR1 and CDR2: SGHTA, FQGNSA. The CDR3 has 15 residues. Trimming left V 4 bases short and J 2 bases short, with 14 bases between. Using reference TRBV7-2 and TRBJ1-2 for the parts outside the CDR3, the full variable domain is GAGVSQSPSNKVTEKGKDVELRCDPISGHTALYWYRQSLGQGLEFLIYFQGNSAPDKSGLPSDRFSAERTGGSVSTLTIQRTQQEDSAVYLCASSSGWGGNYGYTFGSGTRLTVV.

This sequence joins TRBV29-1 and TRBJ1-1; no clear D gene. CDR1 and CDR2 from the germline V gene are SQVTM and ANQGSEA. Trimming pared 4 bases from V and 0 bases from J, leaving 3 bases between. CDR3 size: 11 residues. The CDR3 sequence is CSVVVNTEAFF. CDR3 in DNA: TGCAGCGTTGTGGTGAACACTGAAGCTTTCTTT.

The rearrangement uses TRBV6-5 and TRBJ2-3; the D is unclear. CDR1 is MNHEY, CDR2 SVGAGI, per germline. Trimming shortened V by 5 bases and J by 6 bases, and 15 bases separated the two germline ends. CDR3 length: 14 amino acids. The CDR3 region is CASSPSPWKDTQYF. In nucleotides, the CDR3 is TGTGCCAGCAGTCCCAGCCCATGGAAGGATACGCAGTATTTT.

The V and J genes are TRBV29-1 and TRBJ2-1; a weak D match, TRBD2 (5 bases). Trimming removed 5 bases at V and 1 base at J, with 12 bases between. CDR3 length: 14 residues. From germline, CDR1 is SQVTM and CDR2 ANQGSEA. DNA for the CDR3: TGCAGCGTTACCAGCGGAGAATCCTACAATGAGCAGTTCTTC. Its protein product is CSVTSGESYNEQFF.

The rearrangement uses TRBV5-1 and TRBJ2-2, with 9 bases that match TRBD1. CDR1 and CDR2 from the germline V gene are SGHRS and YFSETQ. The CDR3 length is 14 residues. V dropped 8 bases and J dropped 8; count of bases not matched to a gene: 10. CDR3 coding DNA: TGCGCCAGTCAACTCGGGGACAGGGAAGGGGAGCTGTTTTTT. Translating gives CASQLGDREGELFF.

This clone is a singleton in its sample. The rearrangement joins TRBV6-6 to TRBJ1-4, with D hard to call. Per germline, CDR1 MNHNY and CDR2 SVGAGI (reference sequence). CDR3 length: 14 amino acids. V shed 7 bases and J shed 0 bases, with 9 bases lying between them. CDR3 amino acids: CASNDRATNEKLFF. As DNA, the CDR3 is TGTGCCAGCAACGACCGTGCAACTAATGAAAAACTGTTTTTT.

The chain couples TRBV7-3 to TRBJ2-2; 8 bases fit TRBD1. This CDR3 spans 13 amino acids. Germline V CDR1 and CDR2: SGHTA, FQGTGA. J lost 6 bases, V lost 6 bases, and 3 bases had no gene match. Here the CDR3 DNA reads TGTGCCAGCAGATCAGGGGGCCCCGGGGAGCTGTTTTTT. Translation gives CASRSGGPGELFF.

The chain employs TRBV6-5 and TRBJ1-2, with D unclear. Germline assignment: CDR1 MNHEY and CDR2 SVGAGI. There are 14 residues in the CDR3. V lost 0 bases, J lost 8 bases, and 13 bases lay in between. The CDR3 DNA sequence: TGTGCCAGCAGTTACTCGGGAGGCTTGGGAGGCTACACCTTC. Its translation is CASSYSGGLGGYTF.

The CDR3, as DNA: TGCGCCAGCAGCTTGGGTTTGGCCAAAAACATTCAGTACTTC. This translates into CASSLGLAKNIQYF. The chain is built from TRBV5-1 and TRBJ2-4, with D unresolved. CDR3 size: 14 residues. Germline V gene lookup returns CDR1 SGHRS and CDR2 YFSETQ. V gave up 0 bases and J gave up 1 base, with 5 bases separating them.

This clone was seen a single time. V usage is TRBV7-2 and J usage is TRBJ2-7; 8 bases map to TRBD2. After removal of 5 bases from V and 0 bases from J, the junction contained 3 bases not matched to a gene. Germline assignment: CDR1 SGHTA and CDR2 FQGNSA. The CDR3 is 14 amino acids. The CDR3 DNA is TGTGCCAGCAGCCCGACTAGCGTCTCCTACGAGCAGTACTTC. This encodes CASSPTSVSYEQYF.

In its sample, this clone was seen many times. The chain joins TRBV20-1 to TRBJ2-1, with D uncertain. The CDR3 contains 10 residues. The V end lost 6 bases, the J end lost 9 bases, and 9 bases lay between the germline ends. The germline V gene encodes CDR1 DFQATT and CDR2 SNEGSKA (reference sequence). The CDR3 sequence: CSAQMFEQFF. The CDR3 DNA sequence: TGCAGTGCCCAAATGTTTGAGCAGTTCTTC.

This chain uses TRBV6-5 with TRBJ2-5; D unclear. Trimming pared 6 bases from V and 5 bases from J, leaving 13 bases between. This CDR3 is built from 13 residues. Germline values: CDR1 MNHEY, CDR2 SVGAGI. CDR3 sequence: CASRPPGGETQYF. DNA of the CDR3: TGTGCCAGCAGACCCCCCGGTGGGGAGACCCAGTACTTC.

The V and J genes are TRBV10-1 and TRBJ2-2; no definite D call. The CDR3 loop spans 12 amino acids. Germline V lookup: CDR1 WNHNN, CDR2 SYGVQD (reference sequence). V was cut by 8 bases and J by 0 bases, with 4 bases left in between. CDR3 sequence: CASGPNTGELFF. CDR3 DNA sequence: TGCGCCAGCGGCCCGAACACCGGGGAGCTGTTTTTT.

This clone is a singleton in its sample. J is TRBJ2-5 and V is TRBV11-2; D is ambiguous. Between the trimmed V and J ends, which lost 0 bases and 2 bases, there was a span of 4 bases. The germline V gene encodes CDR1 SGHAT and CDR2 FQNNGV. This CDR3 spans 13 amino acids. In nucleotides, the CDR3 is TGTGCCAGCAGCTTAGACCAACAAGAGACCCAGTACTTC. Protein product: CASSLDQQETQYF.